This T cell receptor (beta chain) appears in the sequencing data of a study of vaccination effects on CD4 cells after COVID-19. Sequencing used immunoSEQ multiplex PCR; TCRdb keeps in-frame clones, though not all of them. The table shows around 79,000 clones, with about 78% occurring only once. Germline CDR1 reads SGHVS; CDR2 reads FQNEAQ. There are 15 residues in the CDR3. J was trimmed by 3 bases and V by 5 bases; bases with no gene match: 5. CD4+ T cells specific for antigen were expanded with viral peptide pools by the ViraFEST assay before sequencing. CD4+ T cell isolation took place after approximately 11 days of culture. None of the vaccinated had previously contracted SARS-CoV-2, and their nucleocapsid antibodies tested negative. Note on this clone: Its matching antigen is unknown.

This material consisted of CD4+ T cells from PBMCs cultured with SARS-CoV-2 spike peptides, taken before COVID-19 vaccination. This receptor was obtained from a human donor who received a COVID-19 vaccine. The rearrangement uses TRBV7-8 and TRBJ1-4; TRBD1 matches 8 bases. DNA for the CDR3: TGTGCCAGCAGCATTCAGGGGGCTGCTAATGAAAAACTGTTTTTT. This gives the protein CASSIQGAANEKLFF.